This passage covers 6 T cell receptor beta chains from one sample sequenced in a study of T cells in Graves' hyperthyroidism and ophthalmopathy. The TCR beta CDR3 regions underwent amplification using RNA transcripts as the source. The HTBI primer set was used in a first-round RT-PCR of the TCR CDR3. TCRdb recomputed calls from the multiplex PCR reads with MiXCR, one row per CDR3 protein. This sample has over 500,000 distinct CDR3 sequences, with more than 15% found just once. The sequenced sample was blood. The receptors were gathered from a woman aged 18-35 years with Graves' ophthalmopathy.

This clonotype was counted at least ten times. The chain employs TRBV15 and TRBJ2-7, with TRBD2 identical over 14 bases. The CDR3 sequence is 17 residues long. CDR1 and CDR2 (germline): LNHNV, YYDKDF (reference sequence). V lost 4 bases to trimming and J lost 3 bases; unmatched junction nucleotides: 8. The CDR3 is CATSKPGLAGDLYEQYF. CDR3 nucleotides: TGTGCCACCAGCAAGCCGGGACTAGCGGGGGACCTCTACGAGCAGTACTTC. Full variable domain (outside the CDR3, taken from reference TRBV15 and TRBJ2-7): DAMVIQNPRYQVTQFGKPVTLSCSQTLNHNVMYWYQQKSSQAPKLLFHYYDKDFNNEADTPDNFQSRRPNTSFCFLDIRSPGLGDTAMYLCATSKPGLAGDLYEQYFGPGTRLTVT.

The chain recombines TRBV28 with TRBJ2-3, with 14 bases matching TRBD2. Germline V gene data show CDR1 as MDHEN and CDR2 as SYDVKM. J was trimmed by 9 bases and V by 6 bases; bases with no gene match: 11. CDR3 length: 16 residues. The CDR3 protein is CASRGGGTSGGGTQYF. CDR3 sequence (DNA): TGTGCCAGCAGGGGGGGGGGGACTAGCGGGGGAGGAACGCAGTATTTT.

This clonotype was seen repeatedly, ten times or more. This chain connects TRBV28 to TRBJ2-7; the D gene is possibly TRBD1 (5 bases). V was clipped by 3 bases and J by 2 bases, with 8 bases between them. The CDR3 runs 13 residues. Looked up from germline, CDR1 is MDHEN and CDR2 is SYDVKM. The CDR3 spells CASSLDITYEQYF. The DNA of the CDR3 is TGTGCCAGCAGTTTGGACATAACCTACGAGCAGTACTTC.

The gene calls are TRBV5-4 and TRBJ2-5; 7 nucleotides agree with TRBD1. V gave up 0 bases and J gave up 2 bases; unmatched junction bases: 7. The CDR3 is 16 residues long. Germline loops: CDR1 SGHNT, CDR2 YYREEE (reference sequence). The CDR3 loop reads CASSLGPTGPQETQYF. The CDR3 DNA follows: TGTGCCAGCAGCTTGGGCCCGACAGGGCCGCAAGAGACCCAGTACTTC.

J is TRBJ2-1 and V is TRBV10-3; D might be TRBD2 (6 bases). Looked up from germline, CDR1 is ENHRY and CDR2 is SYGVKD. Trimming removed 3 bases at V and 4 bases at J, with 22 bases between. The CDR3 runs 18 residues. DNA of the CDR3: TGTGCCATCAGTGACCCCTCCGGCGGGGTAGCGGCGTACAATGAGCAGTTCTTC. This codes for CAISDPSGGVAAYNEQFF.

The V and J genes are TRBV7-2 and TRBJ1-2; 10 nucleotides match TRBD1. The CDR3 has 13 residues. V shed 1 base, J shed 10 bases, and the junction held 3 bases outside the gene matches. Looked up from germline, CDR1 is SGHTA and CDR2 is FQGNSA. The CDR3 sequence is CASSLGDRGDYTF. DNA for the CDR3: TGTGCCAGCAGCTTAGGGGACAGGGGCGACTACACCTTC.